Here is one TCR beta chain with its context. Its antigen specificity is not known. Base qualities are not provided; no much larger clone lies one nucleotide away. The data belong to a study of T cells in localized non-small cell lung cancer (dated by TCRdb to about 2020). Background on the whole study: The study examined T cell repertoires in 200 to 250 patients with early-stage NSCLC and compared tumors with uninvolved tumor-adjacent lungs. The mean age of the NSCLC patients was around 65 years, with 130 or so men and 85 to 110 women. All 250 or so NSCLC patients in the cohort were treatment-naive and had localized lung tumors that were resected. Paper-wide results and their limitations: Because multi-region sequencing of the tumors was not done, intratumor heterogeneity could not be ruled out. The highest T cell clonality was observed in uninvolved tumor-adjacent lung, where clonality exceeded that of tumor, suggesting that antigenic responses were more focused in uninvolved tumor-adjacent lung. Of the top 100 tumor clones, a median of roughly 60 were detected in paired uninvolved adjacent lung; approximately 28 were also among that lung's top 100. Since the design was exploratory, TCR variables were selected using unadjusted p-values with no false-discovery rate correction. Longer overall survival was associated with higher blood T cell density, whereas shorter survival was associated with higher adjacent-lung clonality.

Uninvolved adjacent lung was obtained at least 2 cm from the tumor margin, and the absence of atypia was confirmed by two independent pathologists. At diagnosis, peripheral blood, uninvolved tumor-adjacent lung and tumor were collected and were preserved as a mix of fresh-frozen and FFPE material. TCR beta CDR3 regions were sequenced from DNA using the immunoSEQ Assay. Turning to the authors' computational methods: T cell density was computed as TCR beta template counts normalized to usable DNA estimated by amplifying housekeeping genes. Using the preseqR package, richness was estimated by extrapolating to 120,000 templates for tissue samples and 400,000 templates for PBMC samples. Clonality was taken to be one minus Pielou's evenness. To identify tissue-enriched TCRs, differential abundance testing was run on productive amino-acid clonotypes with a minimum total count of 5 and an alpha of 0.1. The Jaccard Index and the Morisita Overlap Index were used to measure repertoire overlap between compartments. GLIPH clustered TCR beta CDR3s with public tetramer-defined viral CDR3s; viral motifs required at least three viral sequences plus V-gene enrichment. Drawn from immuneACCESS, this table holds only the in-frame rearrangements with V and J called that TCRdb kept. Clones are partly lost; checked studies trace under half to an unresolved V gene and leave the rest unexplained. The V and J calls and clone size are taken from that table; D and trimming were inferred from the DNA. The sample data list 1,700 or so clones, and under 35% of these were observed just once. Roughly an eighth of the sample belongs to the ten largest clones.

From the cysteine through the phenylalanine, the CDR3 covers 14 amino acids. Only the CDR3 DNA stays, 42 bases, in frame from base 1. V sheds 0 bases and J sheds 7 bases, leaving 12 bases between their ends. For CDR1 and CDR2, the germline V gene (reference sequence) lists GTSNPN and SVGIG. The chain was built from TRBV30 and TRBJ1-4; a weak D assignment points to TRBD1 (5 bases agree). Source: normal lung tissue next to the tumor, taken before any cancer treatment. The source is a male donor aged 60 or over with stage II squamous cell lung carcinoma. Read as DNA, the sequence is TGTGCCTGGAGTGTACAAGGGACGGGTGAAAAACTGTTTTTT. Its coded protein is CAWSVQGTGEKLFF.